This T cell receptor (beta chain) originates from a study of cytomegalovirus exposure and HLA in healthy donors. The PCR ran on 60 Vbeta and 13 Jbeta primers. Data came from immunoSEQ multiplex PCR; TCRdb stores just in-frame clones and leaves some out. The profile covers 150,000 to 200,000 clones, with roughly 72% appearing a single time and about 1.6% taken by the ten largest. Comment on this clone: Its antigen is not known.

Study results and caveats: TCR beta sequences numbering some 17,000 were associated with HLA alleles at 0.05 false discovery rate in a later analysis.

Regarding donors, all were healthy bone marrow donors. Though nominally healthy at sampling, donors likely had unrecorded immune exposures. The trim removed 1 base at V and 6 bases at J, leaving 3 bases unmatched. Per germline, CDR1 SEHNR and CDR2 FQNEAQ (reference sequence). The CDR3 contains 14 residues. What was sequenced was PBMCs. The source is a man between 40 and 49 years old in good health and CMV-seronegative. This chain uses TRBV7-9 with TRBJ2-1, with 7 bases lining up with TRBD1. In nucleotides, the CDR3 is TGTGCCAGCAGCTTAGAAGACAGGGCCAATGAGCAGTTCTTC. It encodes CASSLEDRANEQFF.